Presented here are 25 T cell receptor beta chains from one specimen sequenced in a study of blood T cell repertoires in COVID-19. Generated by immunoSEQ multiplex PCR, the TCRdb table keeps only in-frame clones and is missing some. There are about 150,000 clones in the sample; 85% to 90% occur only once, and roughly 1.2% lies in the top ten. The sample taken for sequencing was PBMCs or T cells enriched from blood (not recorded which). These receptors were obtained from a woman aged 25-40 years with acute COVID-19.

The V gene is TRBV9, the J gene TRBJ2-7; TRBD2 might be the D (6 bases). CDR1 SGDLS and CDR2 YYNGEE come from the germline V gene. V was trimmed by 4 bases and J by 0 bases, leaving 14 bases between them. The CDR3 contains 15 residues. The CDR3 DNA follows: TGTGCCAGCAGCACTACACCGGAGGGCTCCTACGAGCAGTACTTC. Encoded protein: CASSTTPEGSYEQYF.

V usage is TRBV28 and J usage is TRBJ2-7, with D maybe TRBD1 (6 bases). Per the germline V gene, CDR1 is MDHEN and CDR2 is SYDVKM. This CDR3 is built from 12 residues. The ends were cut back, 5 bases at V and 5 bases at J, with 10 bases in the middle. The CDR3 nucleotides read TGTGCCAGCAGTACACAGGGCCACGAGCAGTACTTC. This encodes CASSTQGHEQYF.

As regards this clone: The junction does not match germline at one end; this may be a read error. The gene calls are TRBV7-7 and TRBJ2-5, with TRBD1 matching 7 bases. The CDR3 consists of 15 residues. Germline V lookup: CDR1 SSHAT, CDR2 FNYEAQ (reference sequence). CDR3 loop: CASSTHRDSQETQYF. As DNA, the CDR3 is TGTGCTAGCAGCACCCACCGGGACAGTCAAGAGACCCAGTACTTC.

CDR3 in amino acids: CASCMLAPGDYGYTF. CDR3 bases: TGTGCCAGCTGCATGTTGGCCCCTGGAGACTATGGCTACACCTTC. This rearrangement joins TRBV2 to TRBJ1-2, with D uncertain. The germline CDR1 and CDR2 sequences are SNHLY and FYNNEI. Trimming stripped 8 bases from V and 3 bases from J, with 19 bases between. CDR3 length: 15 amino acids.

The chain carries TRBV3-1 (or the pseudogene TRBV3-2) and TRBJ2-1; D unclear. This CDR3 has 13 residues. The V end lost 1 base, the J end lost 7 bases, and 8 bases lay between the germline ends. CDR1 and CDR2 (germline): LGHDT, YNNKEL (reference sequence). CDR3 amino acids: CASSQGERNEQFF. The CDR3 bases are TGTGCCAGCAGCCAAGGAGAGAGGAATGAGCAGTTCTTC.

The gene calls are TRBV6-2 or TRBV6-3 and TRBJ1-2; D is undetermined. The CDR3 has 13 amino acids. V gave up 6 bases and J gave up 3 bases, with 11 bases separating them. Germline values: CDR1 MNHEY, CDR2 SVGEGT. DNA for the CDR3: TGTGCCAGCAGCCTCTCTGCAGACTATGGCTACACCTTC. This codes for CASSLSADYGYTF.

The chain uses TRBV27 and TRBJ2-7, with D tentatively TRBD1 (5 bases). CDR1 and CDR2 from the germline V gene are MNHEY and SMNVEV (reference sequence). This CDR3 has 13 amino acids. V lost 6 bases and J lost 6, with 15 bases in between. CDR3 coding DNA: TGTGCCAGCAGCTTCAAGGGGATGGGCGAGCAGTACTTC. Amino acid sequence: CASSFKGMGEQYF.

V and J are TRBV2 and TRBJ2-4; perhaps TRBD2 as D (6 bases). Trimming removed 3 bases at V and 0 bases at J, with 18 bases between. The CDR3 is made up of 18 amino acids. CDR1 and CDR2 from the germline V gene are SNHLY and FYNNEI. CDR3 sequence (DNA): TGTGCCAGCAGTGATTCGGGACTCTACCCACTAGCCAAAAACATTCAGTACTTC. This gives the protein CASSDSGLYPLAKNIQYF.

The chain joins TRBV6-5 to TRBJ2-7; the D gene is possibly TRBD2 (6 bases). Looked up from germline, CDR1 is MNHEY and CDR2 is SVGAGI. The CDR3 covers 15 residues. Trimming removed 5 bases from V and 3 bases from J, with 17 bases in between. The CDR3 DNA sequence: TGTGCCAGCAGTACTTGGGGAGGAAGGGGCTACGAGCAGTACTTC. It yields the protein CASSTWGGRGYEQYF.

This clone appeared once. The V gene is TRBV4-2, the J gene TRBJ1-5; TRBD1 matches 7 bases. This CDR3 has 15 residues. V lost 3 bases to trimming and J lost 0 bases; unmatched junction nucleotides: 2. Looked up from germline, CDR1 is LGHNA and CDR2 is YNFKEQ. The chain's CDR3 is CASSQDRYSNQPQHF. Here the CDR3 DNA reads TGTGCCAGCAGCCAGGACAGGTATAGCAATCAGCCCCAGCATTTT.

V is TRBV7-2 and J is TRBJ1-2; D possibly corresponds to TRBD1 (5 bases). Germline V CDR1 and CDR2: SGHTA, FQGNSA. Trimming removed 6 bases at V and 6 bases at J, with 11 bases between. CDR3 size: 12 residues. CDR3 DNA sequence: TGTGCCAGCAGGTCCCAGGGAAATGGCTACACCTTC. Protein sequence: CASRSQGNGYTF.

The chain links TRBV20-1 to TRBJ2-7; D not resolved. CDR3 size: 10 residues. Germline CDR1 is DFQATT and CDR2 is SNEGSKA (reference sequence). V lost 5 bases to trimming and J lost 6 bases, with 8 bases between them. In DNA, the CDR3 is TGCAGTGCTCTGGGCTCCGAGCAGTACTTC. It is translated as CSALGSEQYF.

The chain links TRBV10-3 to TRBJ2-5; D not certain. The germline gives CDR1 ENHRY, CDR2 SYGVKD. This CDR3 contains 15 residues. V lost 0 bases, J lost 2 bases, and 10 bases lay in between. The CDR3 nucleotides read TGTGCCATCAGTGAGTCGCTAACGGGTCAAGAGACCCAGTACTTC. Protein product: CAISESLTGQETQYF.

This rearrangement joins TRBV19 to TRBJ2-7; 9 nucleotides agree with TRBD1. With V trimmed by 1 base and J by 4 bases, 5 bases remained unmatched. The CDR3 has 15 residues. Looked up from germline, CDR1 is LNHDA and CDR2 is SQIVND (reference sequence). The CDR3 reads CASSIGGTGYYEQYF. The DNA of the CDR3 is TGTGCCAGTAGTATAGGAGGGACAGGGTATTACGAGCAGTACTTC.

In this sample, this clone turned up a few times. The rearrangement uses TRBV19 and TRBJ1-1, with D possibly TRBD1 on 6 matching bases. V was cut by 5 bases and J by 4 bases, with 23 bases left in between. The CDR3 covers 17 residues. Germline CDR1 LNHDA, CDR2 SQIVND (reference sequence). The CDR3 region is CASSPGTGFWVSTEAFF. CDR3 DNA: TGTGCCAGTAGTCCAGGAACAGGGTTTTGGGTGAGCACTGAAGCTTTCTTT.

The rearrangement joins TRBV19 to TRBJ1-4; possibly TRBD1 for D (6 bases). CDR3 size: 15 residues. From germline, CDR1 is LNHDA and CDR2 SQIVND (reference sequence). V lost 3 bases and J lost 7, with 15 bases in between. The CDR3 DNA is TGTGCCAGTAGTATGGACGGACAGATAGGTGAAAAACTGTTTTTT. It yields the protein CASSMDGQIGEKLFF.

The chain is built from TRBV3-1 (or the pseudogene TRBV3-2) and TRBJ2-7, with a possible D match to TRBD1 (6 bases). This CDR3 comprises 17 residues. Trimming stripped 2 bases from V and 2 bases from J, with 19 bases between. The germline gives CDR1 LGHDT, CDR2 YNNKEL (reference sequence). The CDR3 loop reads CASSQILPRTATYEQYF. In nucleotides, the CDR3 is TGTGCCAGCAGCCAAATACTCCCTCGGACAGCAACCTACGAGCAGTACTTC.

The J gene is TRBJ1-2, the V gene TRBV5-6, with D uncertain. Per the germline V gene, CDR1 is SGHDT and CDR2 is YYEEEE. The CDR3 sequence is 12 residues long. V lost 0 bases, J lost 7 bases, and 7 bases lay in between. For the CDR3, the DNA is TGTGCCAGCAGCTTGGGCGGGAGTGGCTACACCTTC. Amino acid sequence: CASSLGGSGYTF.

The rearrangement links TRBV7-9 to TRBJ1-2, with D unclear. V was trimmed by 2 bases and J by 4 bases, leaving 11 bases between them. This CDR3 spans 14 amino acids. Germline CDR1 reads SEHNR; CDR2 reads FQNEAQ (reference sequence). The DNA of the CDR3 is TGTGCCAGCAGCTTATTGAACAAACCCTATGGCTACACCTTC. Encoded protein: CASSLLNKPYGYTF.

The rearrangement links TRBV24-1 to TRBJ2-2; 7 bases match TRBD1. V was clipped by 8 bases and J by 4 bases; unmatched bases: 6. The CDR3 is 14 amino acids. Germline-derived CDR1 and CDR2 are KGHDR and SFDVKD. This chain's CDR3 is CATTYSGGTGELFF. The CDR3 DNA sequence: TGTGCCACCACCTATTCAGGGGGCACCGGGGAGCTGTTTTTT.

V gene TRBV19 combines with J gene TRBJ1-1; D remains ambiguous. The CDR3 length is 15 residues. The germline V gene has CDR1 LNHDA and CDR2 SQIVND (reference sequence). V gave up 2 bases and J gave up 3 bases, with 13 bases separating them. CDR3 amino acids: CASSISAGGYTEAFF. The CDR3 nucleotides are TGTGCCAGTAGTATATCGGCGGGAGGCTACACTGAAGCTTTCTTT.

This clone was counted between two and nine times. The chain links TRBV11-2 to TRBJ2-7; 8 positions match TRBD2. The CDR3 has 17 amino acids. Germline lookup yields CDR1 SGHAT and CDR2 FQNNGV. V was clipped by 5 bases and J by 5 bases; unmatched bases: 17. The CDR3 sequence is CASSLGRLALPRDEQYF. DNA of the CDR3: TGTGCCAGCAGCCTTGGGCGACTAGCGCTACCCCGGGACGAGCAGTACTTC.

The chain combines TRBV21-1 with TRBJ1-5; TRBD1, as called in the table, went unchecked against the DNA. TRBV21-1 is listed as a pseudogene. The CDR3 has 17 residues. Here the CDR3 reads CASTPETRRVPRQPQHF. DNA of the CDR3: TGTGCCAGCACCCCTGAGACCCGCAGGGTCCCTCGTCAGCCCCAGCATTTT.

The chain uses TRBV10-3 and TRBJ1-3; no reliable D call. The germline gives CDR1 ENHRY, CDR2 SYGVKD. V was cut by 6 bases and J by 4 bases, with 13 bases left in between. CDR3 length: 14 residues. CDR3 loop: CAIRETSGGNTIYF. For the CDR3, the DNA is TGTGCCATCAGGGAAACTTCGGGGGGAAACACCATATATTTT.

The CDR3 DNA reads TGTGCCAGCAGCCCCAATTTTTTAGCGGGGAGAAATGAGCAGTTCTTC. Translated, it gives CASSPNFLAGRNEQFF. This chain links TRBV7-2 with TRBJ2-1; TRBD2 matches 8 bases. Germline assignment: CDR1 SGHTA and CDR2 FQGNSA. The ends lost 5 bases at V and 7 bases at J; junction bases unmatched: 13. CDR3 length equals 16 residues.